This is a list of T cell receptor beta chains from one sample in a study of T cells in Graves' hyperthyroidism and ophthalmopathy. From the multiplex PCR reads, TCRdb called clonotypes with MiXCR, one entry per CDR3 protein. This sample has about 520,000 distinct CDR3 sequences, with less than 25% found just once. Material: blood. All receptors derive from a man aged 18 to 35 with Graves' hyperthyroidism. Each CDR3 is given with its conserved first and last residue. D genes are given only for firm matches.

TRBD1	TRBV12-3/TRBV12-4	TRBJ1-1	CASSLGGRGLNTEAFF
NA	TRBV28	TRBJ2-5	CASSIKVPSGEETEYF
NA	TRBV12-3/TRBV12-4	TRBJ1-5	CASGLNWGTPQHF
NA	TRBV11-2	TRBJ1-1	CASSRPFGTMNTEAFF
NA	TRBV19	TRBJ2-3	CASSMRRVTDTQYF
NA	TRBV2	TRBJ1-6	CASSSSGGTYNSPLHF
NA	TRBV9	TRBJ2-3	CASSVEGFEGLSTDTQYF
NA	TRBV11-1	TRBJ2-7	CASRSLQFSSTEQYF
NA	TRBV25-1	TRBJ2-1	CASSEAGNAYNEQFF
TRBD1	TRBV12-3/TRBV12-4	TRBJ2-3	CASSLGQGQGTDTQYF
NA	TRBV6-1	TRBJ1-1	CAALSENTEAFF
NA	TRBV12-3/TRBV12-4	TRBJ1-1	CASSLGLLSQAFF
NA	TRBV29-1	TRBJ2-7	CSVEYPGAREQYF
TRBD2	TRBV2	TRBJ2-5	CASTGQTSGGEETQYF
TRBD1	TRBV14	TRBJ2-5	CASSPLAGGMETQYF
NA	TRBV6-5	TRBJ2-7	CASSLDWAAYEQYF
NA	TRBV12-3/TRBV12-4	TRBJ2-2	CASSFREGFYGELFF
TRBD1	TRBV27	TRBJ1-5	CASSEHRGGNQPQHF
NA	TRBV6-5	TRBJ2-7	CASSSGTFSYEQYF
NA	TRBV6-1	TRBJ1-1	CASSPLWAGKNTEAFF
NA	TRBV7-9	TRBJ1-1	CASSFIRGWTEAFF
TRBD1	TRBV11-1	TRBJ1-5	CASSLFGTGTNQPQHF
NA	TRBV11-2	TRBJ2-5	CASSLGGRFQETQYF
NA	TRBV9	TRBJ1-1	CASSVAGKNTEAFF
TRBD1	TRBV4-1	TRBJ1-1	CASSHKTGQANTEAFF
NA	TRBV27	TRBJ1-2	CASSPIGVTGLGYTF
NA	TRBV19	TRBJ1-1	CASSADRMTNTEAFF
NA	TRBV11-2	TRBJ1-1	CASSGTAEDTEAFF